The T cell receptor (beta chain) described here comes from a study of control samples from healthy donors and cancer patients. The germline V gene encodes CDR1 MNHEY and CDR2 SVGEGT. The germline V and J ends were trimmed by 6 bases and 10 bases, with 21 bases remaining between them. The CDR3 is made up of 14 amino acids. Measured with immunoSEQ multiplex PCR; TCRdb has only the in-frame clones, and not every one. The sample shows approximately 110,000 clones, roughly nine tenths of them seen only once. Source material: blood. V usage is TRBV6-2 or TRBV6-3 and J usage is TRBJ1-1; tentatively, D is TRBD1 (6 bases). The TCR originated in a young woman in good health. DNA for the CDR3: TGTGCCAGCAGCAGTTATGGAGGGGGAAGCGTAGCTTTCTTT. Amino acids: CASSSYGGGSVAFF.